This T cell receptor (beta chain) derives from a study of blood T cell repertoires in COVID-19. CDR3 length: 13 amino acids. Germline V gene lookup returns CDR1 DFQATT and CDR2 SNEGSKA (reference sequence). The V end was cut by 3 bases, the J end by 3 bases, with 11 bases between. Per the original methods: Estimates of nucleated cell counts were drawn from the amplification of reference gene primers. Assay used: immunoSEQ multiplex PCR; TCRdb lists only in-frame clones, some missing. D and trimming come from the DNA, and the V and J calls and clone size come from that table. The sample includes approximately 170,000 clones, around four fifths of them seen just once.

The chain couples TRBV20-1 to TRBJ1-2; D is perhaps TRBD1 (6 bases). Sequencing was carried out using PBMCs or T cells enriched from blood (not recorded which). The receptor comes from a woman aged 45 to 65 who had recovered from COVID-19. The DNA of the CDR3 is TGCAGTGCTAGTATGAAGGGGGACTATGGCTACACCTTC. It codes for CSASMKGDYGYTF.